The source of this T cell receptor beta chain is a study of spatial heterogeneity in lung cancer. About the research overall: Each distinct TCR and UMI combination averaged more than ten appearances in raw reads.

TCRdb itself ran the 5' RACE reads through MiXCR, one entry per CDR3 protein. The data contain approximately 92,000 distinct CDR3 sequences, 10% to 15% of them singletons. Indicated time point: sample taken at primary tumor resection. No cells were sorted before sequencing. The whole RNA sequenced was extracted from tumor, nontumor lung or frozen PBMC. Patients with untreated early-stage non-small cell lung cancer, numbering 55 to 80, were the donors. The CDR3 runs to 14 residues. The V and J ends lost 2 bases and 8 bases, in that order; junction bases with no gene match: 9. The germline V gene encodes CDR1 SGHRS and CDR2 YFSETQ.

The chain has TRBV5-1 and TRBJ1-2; 7 bases fit TRBD1. The receptor comes from a male donor with early-stage non-small cell lung cancer. Specimen: PBMCs, collected at surgery. The DNA of the CDR3 is TGCGCCAGCAGCTTTCAACAGGGGCAGCGAGGCTACACCTTC. Its protein is CASSFQQGQRGYTF. Together with reference TRBV5-1 and TRBJ1-2, the CDR3 gives the full variable domain: KAGVTQTPRYLIKTRGQQVTLSCSPISGHRSVSWYQQTPGQGLQFLFEYFSETQRNKGNFPGRFSGRQFSNSRSEMNVSTLELGDSALYLCASSFQQGQRGYTFGSGTRLTVV.